One and the same sample provided the 9 T cell receptor beta chains below, sequenced in a study of blood T cells in healthy people across ages. Combining a sample-barcoded 5' primer with a J-beta primer mix, a second PCR ran for 7 to 11 cycles. MiXCR, run by TCRdb on the 5' RACE reads, gives a single entry per CDR3 protein. This repertoire shows 1.5 million to 2 million distinct CDR3 sequences, 28% found once; its top ten account for approximately 7.7%. Sample: blood. The receptors were sampled from a woman between 25 and 40 years old in good health.

V and J are TRBV6-6 and TRBJ1-4; the match to TRBD1 covers 9 bases. This CDR3 comprises 14 residues. V lost 5 bases, J lost 12 bases, and 10 bases stayed unmatched. Per germline, CDR1 MNHNY and CDR2 SVGAGI (reference sequence). CDR3 nucleotides: TGTGCCAGCAGTACTGGACAGGGGTGGGAAGAACTGTTTTTT. Residues: CASSTGQGWEELFF.

Comments on this clonotype: The junction departs from germline at one end; a sequencing error may be responsible. The genes are TRBV12-3 or TRBV12-4 and TRBJ1-6, with D unresolved. The CDR3 runs to 12 residues. CDR3 nucleotide sequence: TGTGCCAGCAGTTTAGACCCTTCACCCCCCCACTTT. Protein: CASSLDPSPPHF.

This clonotype has a count of ten or more. The V call is TRBV12-3 or TRBV12-4, the J call TRBJ2-7; a possible D gene is TRBD2 (6 bases). V lost 4 bases and J lost 6, with 16 bases in between. CDR3 length: 14 residues. CDR3 region: CASSSRGGTPEQYF. CDR3 DNA: TGTGCCAGCAGTTCCCGCGGCGGGACCCCCGAGCAGTACTTC.

The chain links TRBV5-1 to TRBJ2-6, with D uncertain. CDR1 is SGHRS, CDR2 YFSETQ, per germline. V dropped 6 bases and J dropped 4 bases, with 17 bases sitting between them. The CDR3 contains 16 residues. The CDR3, as DNA: TGCGCCAGCATAGAAGTACCAAGAGCGGGGGCCAACGTCCTGACTTTC. It encodes CASIEVPRAGANVLTF.

This clonotype showed up just once. It is likely a read error, because the conserved phenylalanine at the end of the CDR3 is missing. CDR3 in DNA: TGCAGTGCTAGAGAGCCGAGACAGGGCTACGAGCAGTACTAC. Protein: CSAREPRQGYEQYY. The chain employs TRBV20-1 and TRBJ2-7; 7 positions match TRBD1. Germline lookup yields CDR1 DFQATT and CDR2 SNEGSKA (reference sequence). CDR3 length: 14 residues. Germline trimming cut 0 bases from V and 3 bases from J; bases unmatched to any gene: 5.

In this sample, this clonotype turned up a few times. The V gene is TRBV29-1, the J gene TRBJ2-3, with 11 bases lining up with TRBD2. Germline loops: CDR1 SQVTM, CDR2 ANQGSEA. With V trimmed by 0 bases and J by 4 bases, 9 bases remained unmatched. This CDR3 has 17 amino acids. The CDR3 is CSVEDPRASGRPDTQYF. CDR3 DNA sequence: TGCAGCGTTGAAGATCCCCGCGCTAGCGGGAGGCCAGATACGCAGTATTTT.

The chain has TRBV27 and TRBJ2-7; D perhaps matches TRBD2 (5 bases). Per the germline V gene, CDR1 is MNHEY and CDR2 is SMNVEV (reference sequence). V dropped 0 bases and J dropped 3 bases, with 12 bases sitting between them. This CDR3 is built from 15 residues. The CDR3 region has the DNA TGTGCCAGCAGTTTATCGAGTTCGGGGATCTACGAGCAGTACTTC. Translation gives CASSLSSSGIYEQYF.

This chain links TRBV3-1 with TRBJ2-5; D is perhaps TRBD2 (5 bases). The tail of the sequence fits TRBJ2-7 better, so the J call may be wrong. Per the germline V gene, CDR1 is LGHDT and CDR2 is YNNKEL (reference sequence). The CDR3 covers 13 residues. The CDR3 region is CASSSRGSLEQYF. The CDR3 DNA follows: TGTGCCAGCAGCTCCAGAGGGTCCCTCGAGCAGTACTTC.

This chain uses TRBV11-2 with TRBJ2-3; no definite D call. The CDR3 loop spans 15 amino acids. V was cut by 5 bases and J by 1 base, with 13 bases left in between. Germline lookup yields CDR1 SGHAT and CDR2 FQNNGV. CDR3 nucleotide sequence: TGTGCCAGCAGCCCCCGACCGAGCCGCACAGATACGCAGTATTTT. It is translated as CASSPRPSRTDTQYF.